The clone carrying this TCR beta chain was seen a handful of times. Its antigen remains unknown. Trimming cost V 2 bases and J 7 bases, with 8 bases left between them. This CDR3 has 13 residues. Germline-derived CDR1 and CDR2 are MNHNY and SVGAGI (reference sequence). The data were taken from a study of cytomegalovirus exposure and HLA in healthy donors. Study-level information: HLA-typed donors contributed approximately 86 million unique TCRs, which were held in an early data release. The study's findings and limits: Sequencing depth across donors, presence/absence analyses assumed, was roughly uniform. Previous analysis showed most TCR beta V segments were productive about 87% or about 30% of the time.

Amplification used 60 Vbeta primers and 13 Jbeta primers. Original processing methods: In a later analysis, some 80 million unique TCR beta chains included roughly 11 million shared by two or more donors. Method: immunoSEQ multiplex PCR; TCRdb's copy keeps in-frame clones and lacks some. Clone size and the V and J calls come from that table; the DNA yielded D and trimming. The profile shows 140,000 or so clones, around 75% of them singletons. The rearrangement joins TRBV6-6 to TRBJ1-4, with a tentative D call TRBD1 (6 bases). The TCR originated in a woman aged 25 to 39 in good health and CMV-seronegative. The specimen was PBMCs. CDR3 region: CASSYRGFEKLFF. The CDR3 region has the DNA TGTGCCAGCAGTTACAGGGGGTTTGAAAAACTGTTTTTT.